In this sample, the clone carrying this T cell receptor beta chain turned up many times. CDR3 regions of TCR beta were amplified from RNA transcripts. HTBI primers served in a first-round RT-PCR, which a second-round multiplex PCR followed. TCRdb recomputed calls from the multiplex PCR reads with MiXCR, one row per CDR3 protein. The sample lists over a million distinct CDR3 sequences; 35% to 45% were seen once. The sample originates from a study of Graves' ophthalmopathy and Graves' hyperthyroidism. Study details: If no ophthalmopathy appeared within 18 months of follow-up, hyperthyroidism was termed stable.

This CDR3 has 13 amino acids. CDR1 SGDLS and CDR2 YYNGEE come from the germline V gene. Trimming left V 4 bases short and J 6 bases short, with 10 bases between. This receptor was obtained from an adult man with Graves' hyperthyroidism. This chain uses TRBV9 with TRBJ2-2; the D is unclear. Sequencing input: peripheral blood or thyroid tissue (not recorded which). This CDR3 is CASSPAGPGELFF. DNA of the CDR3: TGTGCCAGCAGCCCCGCCGGTCCCGGGGAGCTGTTTTTT. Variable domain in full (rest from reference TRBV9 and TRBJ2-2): DSGVTQTPKHLITATGQRVTLRCSPRSGDLSVYWYQQSLDQGLQFLIQYYNGEERAKGNILERFSAQQFPDLHSELNLSSLELGDSALYFCASSPAGPGELFFGEGSRLTVL.